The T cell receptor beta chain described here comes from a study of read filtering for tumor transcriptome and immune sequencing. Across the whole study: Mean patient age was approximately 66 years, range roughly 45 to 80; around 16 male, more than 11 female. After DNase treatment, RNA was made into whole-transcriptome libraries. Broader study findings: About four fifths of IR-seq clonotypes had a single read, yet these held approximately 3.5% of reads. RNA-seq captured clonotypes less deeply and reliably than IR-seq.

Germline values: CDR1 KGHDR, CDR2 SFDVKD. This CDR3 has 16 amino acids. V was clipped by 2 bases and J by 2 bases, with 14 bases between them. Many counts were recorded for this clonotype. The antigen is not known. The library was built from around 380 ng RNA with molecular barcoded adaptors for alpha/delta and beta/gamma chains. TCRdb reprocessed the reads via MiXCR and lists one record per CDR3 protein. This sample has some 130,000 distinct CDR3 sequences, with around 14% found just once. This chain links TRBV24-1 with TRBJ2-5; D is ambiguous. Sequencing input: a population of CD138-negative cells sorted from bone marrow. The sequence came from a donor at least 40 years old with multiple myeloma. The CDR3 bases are TGTGCCACCAGTGATTGGCCAGCAGAAACACAAGAGACCCAGTACTTC. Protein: CATSDWPAETQETQYF.